This T cell receptor (beta chain) comes out of a study of cytomegalovirus exposure and HLA in healthy donors. Study-wide results and limits: Per a later analysis, HLA-associated TCR beta chains showed more clonal expansion than other, equally common TCR beta chains. An analysis was carried out later, and it reportedly showed fewer N-insertions in an Asian-associated ancestry cluster than the roughly 700-donor mean.

Regarding this clone: Its antigen remains unknown.

PCR amplification relied on 60 Vbeta primers (plus 13 Jbeta primers). Sequenced by immunoSEQ multiplex PCR; TCRdb stores in-frame clones only, minus some. This sample has approximately 130,000 clones, with over 60% found just once. The receptor was derived from a woman in her thirties or forties in good health and CMV-seronegative. Sequenced input: PBMCs.

CDR3: CASSDSGRGNQPQHF. DNA for the CDR3: TGTGCCAGCAGTGACTCGGGCAGGGGCAATCAGCCCCAGCATTTT. The gene calls are TRBV6-4 and TRBJ1-5; D is possibly TRBD1 (5 bases). V dropped 0 bases and J dropped 2 bases, with 8 bases sitting between them. Germline V gives CDR1 MRHNA, CDR2 SNTAGT. The CDR3 contains 15 residues.